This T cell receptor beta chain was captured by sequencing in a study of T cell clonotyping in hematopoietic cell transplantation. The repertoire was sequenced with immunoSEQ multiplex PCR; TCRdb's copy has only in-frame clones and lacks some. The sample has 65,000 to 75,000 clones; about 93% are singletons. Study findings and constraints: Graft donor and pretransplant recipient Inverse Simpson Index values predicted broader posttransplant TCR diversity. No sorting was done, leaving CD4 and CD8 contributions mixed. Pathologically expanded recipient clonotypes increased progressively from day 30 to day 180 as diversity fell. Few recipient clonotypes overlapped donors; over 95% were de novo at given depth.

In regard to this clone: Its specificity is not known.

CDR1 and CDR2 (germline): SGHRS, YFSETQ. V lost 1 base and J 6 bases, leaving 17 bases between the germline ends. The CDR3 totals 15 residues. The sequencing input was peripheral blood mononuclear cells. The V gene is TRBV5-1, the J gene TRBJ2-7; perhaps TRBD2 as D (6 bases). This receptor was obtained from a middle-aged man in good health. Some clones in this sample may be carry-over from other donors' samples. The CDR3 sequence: CASSLSSPGAREQYF. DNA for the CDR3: TGCGCCAGCAGCTTGAGCTCCCCGGGAGCCCGCGAGCAGTACTTC. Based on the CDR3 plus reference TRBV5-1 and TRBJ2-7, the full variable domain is KAGVTQTPRYLIKTRGQQVTLSCSPISGHRSVSWYQQTPGQGLQFLFEYFSETQRNKGNFPGRFSGRQFSNSRSEMNVSTLELGDSALYLCASSLSSPGAREQYFGPGTRLTVT.